This TCR beta chain was obtained from a study of CD8+ T cells in alopecia areata. Looking at the study overall: Female roughly 7-11-week-old C3H/HeJ recipients received skin from 6-12-month-old C3H/HeJ graft donors with spontaneous alopecia. Whole-study findings and limits: Normal skin's resident alphabeta T cells are sequenced alongside lesional scalp T cells.

RNA, once extracted, was reverse transcribed into cDNA for use as the sequencing template. The assay was immunoSEQ multiplex PCR, and TCRdb's table has in-frame clones only and misses some. This sample has around 300,000 clones, each found more than once. Germline CDR1 and CDR2: FNHDT and SITEND (reference sequence). The V gene lost 5 bases and the J gene lost 0 bases, with 8 bases spanning the gap. The CDR3 extends over 13 amino acids. As for this clone: Antigen specificity is unknown. Since a much larger clone is just one base distant, this may be a read error. Genes and germline come from the mouse. The read terminates 4 residues ahead of where the CDR3 ends, so the germline J gene completes it. Other nucleotide sequences in the sample specify the same CDR3.

Sorting of pooled cutaneous lymph node cells was based on CD4, CD8alpha, NKG2D, NKG2ACE and other markers. This receptor was identified in a C3H/HeJ mouse with alopecia areata. This line is of MHC haplotype H2-k. The sequencing sample was made of CD4+ T cells sorted from a lymph node. This chain joins TRBV19 and TRBJ1-2; D is unresolved. CDR3 DNA, as far as it was read: TGTGCCAGCAGCCCGACAACAAACTCC. Translating gives CASSPTTNS. The CDR3, in full, reads CASSPTTNSDYTF.